This entry is about one TCR beta chain. This clone's antigen is unknown. The record has no base qualities; no much larger clone is one base away. TCRbeta CDR3 regions were amplified from genomic DNA by means of the immunoSEQ Assay, a bias-controlled multiplex PCR. The study's processing was this. The number of nucleated cells in each sample was estimated by amplification of reference gene primers within the assay. Sequence reads were collapsed and filtered to measure the absolute abundance of every unique TCRbeta CDR3 rearrangement. For each sample, productive Simpson clonality was calculated as the square root of Simpson's diversity index across productive rearrangements. The clones in this table, taken by TCRdb from immuneACCESS, are in-frame only. Not every clone is retained; where verified, under half of the shortfall comes from an unresolved V gene, and the cause of the rest is unknown. The V and J calls and clone size were taken over from that table, and D and trimming were inferred from the DNA. In all, the sample holds about 95,000 clones, and approximately 88% of those were seen once. The ten largest clones capture about 3.4% of the sample.

The sample is drawn from a study of blood T cell repertoires in COVID-19 (dated by TCRdb to 2020 to 2021). Notes on the research overall: The collaborator samples originated in the United States, Italy and Spain and spanned the acute and convalescent phases of COVID-19. Where HLA class I and class II types were available, the types were taken from metadata supplied by the sample provider, not from assay-based typing. Deeply sampled blood TCRbeta repertoires from subjects exposed to, actively infected with, or recovered from COVID-19 were included in the dataset. Samples were obtained from the ongoing ImmuneRACE study (first 160 participants) and from some 1,200 subjects provided by 6 global collaborators. A de-identified subject ID, COVID-19 status, age in years and sex were almost always included in the sample metadata. The repertoires were released in a freely available public database meant as a resource for research on the immune response to SARS-CoV-2. The prospective study material was composed of cDNA or gDNA derived from T cells, B-cell-depleted T cells, or PBMCs.

The collaborating institutions used their own protocols to collect whole blood in K2EDTA tubes. Collaborator samples were shipped for TCRbeta analysis as frozen whole blood, isolated PBMCs, or DNA extracted from either sample type. Study-wide findings and limitations: How much clinical and demographic metadata was included differed by source and by participant, and the metadata was provided uncurated.

Trimming removed 4 bases from V and 1 base from J, leaving 14 bases between the germline ends. Its CDR3 holds 15 amino acids, cysteine through valine. Solely the CDR3 DNA is kept, with 45 bases framed from the first base. The germline V gene encodes CDR1 KGHSH and CDR2 LQKENI. The chain links TRBV18 with TRBJ2-7; the D region possibly corresponds to TRBD1 (5 bases align). Input material: peripheral blood. This TCR came from a woman in her 70s with acute or convalescent COVID-19. At the DNA level, the sequence is TGTGCCAGCTCACTACAGTCGACAGATTCCTACGAGCAGTACGTC. Its protein reads: CASSLQSTDSYEQYV.